The 8 T cell receptor beta chains reported below all come from one sample, sequenced in a study of T cell responses to AZD1222 COVID-19 vaccine (dated by TCRdb to the early 2020s). According to the study, the label for this sample's time point signals: about 28 days (+/-7) after the second vaccine dose. The library was generated by the immunoSEQ multiplex PCR assay. In TCRdb, the immuneACCESS table is reduced to in-frame sequences with V and J assigned. These tables do not hold every clone; where another copy was compared, an unresolved V gene accounts for under half, and the others remain unexplained. The sample profile shows approximately 82,000 clones; 90% to 95% of them were found once. About 3.4% of the sample rests with the top ten. This sample comprised peripheral blood, obtained 28 days after the second AZD1222 dose. All receptors come from an adult who received the AZD1222 COVID-19 vaccine.

V usage is TRBV28 and J usage is TRBJ1-1; D is unclear. The CDR3 has 15 residues. With 7 bases removed from V and 1 base from J, the gap between germline ends came to 16 bases. Germline-derived CDR1 and CDR2 are MDHEN and SYDVKM. CDR3 bases: TGTGCCAGCACTAGCGACGGACTCGGGAACACTGAAGCTTTCTTT. As protein: CASTSDGLGNTEAFF. Variable domain in full (rest from reference TRBV28 and TRBJ1-1): DVKVTQSSRYLVKRTGEKVFLECVQDMDHENMFWYRQDPGLGLRLIYFSYDVKMKEKGDIPEGYSVSREKKERFSLILESASTNQTSMYLCASTSDGLGNTEAFFGQGTRLTVV.

The chain joins TRBV9 to TRBJ2-6; 8 bases are shared with TRBD1. Looked up from germline, CDR1 is SGDLS and CDR2 is YYNGEE. J gave up 0 bases and V 3 bases, and 5 bases lay outside the gene matches. The CDR3 has 17 amino acids. The CDR3 sequence: CASSAGQALSGANVLTF. DNA for the CDR3: TGTGCCAGCAGCGCGGGACAGGCTCTCTCTGGGGCCAACGTCCTGACTTTC.

The chain uses TRBV11-3 and TRBJ2-2, with D possibly being TRBD2 (5 bases). Germline loops: CDR1 SGHNT, CDR2 YENEEA. Trimming cost V 1 base and J 0 bases, with 6 bases left between them. The CDR3 extends over 15 amino acids. CDR3 loop: CASSLGRANTGELFF. The DNA of the CDR3 is TGTGCCAGCAGCTTAGGGCGGGCGAACACCGGGGAGCTGTTTTTT.

This chain links TRBV25-1 with TRBJ1-2; no definite D call. V was trimmed by 3 bases and J by 4 bases, leaving 9 bases between them. This CDR3 comprises 13 residues. Germline V CDR1 and CDR2: MGHDK, SYGVNS. CDR3 bases: TGTGCCAGCAGTGAGACTGTCTTCTATGGCTACACCTTC. Translating it yields CASSETVFYGYTF.

This clone has a single count. V is TRBV5-1 and J is TRBJ1-2; TRBD1 is a possible D gene (5 bases). The CDR3 length is 13 residues. V lost 0 bases, J lost 7 bases, and 10 bases lay in between. Germline CDR1 reads SGHRS; CDR2 reads YFSETQ. Here the CDR3 DNA reads TGCGCCAGCAGCTTGGTTGCAGGGCTTGGCTACACCTTC. It codes for CASSLVAGLGYTF.

The chain uses TRBV10-3 and TRBJ1-6; TRBD1 agrees at 7 bases. Germline V lookup: CDR1 ENHRY, CDR2 SYGVKD. The J segment lost 2 bases and the V segment lost 0 bases, leaving 7 bases of the junction unmatched. There are 18 residues in the CDR3. CDR3 residues: CAISESTLGGPYNSPLHF. The CDR3 coding sequence is TGTGCCATCAGTGAGTCGACCTTAGGGGGCCCCTATAATTCACCCCTCCACTTT.

The J gene is TRBJ2-3, the V gene TRBV11-2; 9 bases are a match to TRBD1. Unmatched junction bases numbered 8, after V lost 0 bases and J lost 10 bases. This CDR3 spans 15 amino acids. Germline assignment: CDR1 SGHAT and CDR2 FQNNGV. DNA for the CDR3: TGTGCCAGCAGCTTAGATCCTGGGACAGGGAAGGCGCAGTATTTT. It specifies CASSLDPGTGKAQYF.

This chain connects TRBV11-2 to TRBJ1-6; D uncertain. The germline gives CDR1 SGHAT, CDR2 FQNNGV. There are 15 residues in the CDR3. With 0 bases removed from V and 8 bases from J, the gap between germline ends came to 11 bases. The CDR3 region is CASSLELAEYSPLHF. DNA for the CDR3: TGTGCCAGCAGCTTAGAGTTGGCAGAATATTCACCCCTCCACTTT.